Sequencing of this T cell receptor (beta chain) was carried out in a study of lymphopenia after photon versus proton radiotherapy. Whole-study findings and limits: Under photons, naive T cells and diversity fell while effector/memory populations rose. After lymphocyte nadir, photon-treated repertoires showed oligoclonal expansion, especially CD8+ Temra. Post-nadir TCR diversity decline inversely tracked overall survival among those who died.

As concerns this clone: Its antigen is not identified.

CDR1 SGDLS and CDR2 YYNGEE come from the germline V gene. Trimming took 4 bases from V and 8 from J; bases not matched to a gene: 13. This CDR3 is 16 amino acids long. Clones were read by immunoSEQ multiplex PCR, and TCRdb kept only the in-frame ones, dropping some. Here the sample spans some 170,000 clones, about 85% being singletons. Here the sequenced sample was peripheral blood, taken from a patient treated with photon-based radiotherapy. This chain uses TRBV9 with TRBJ2-1; 9 bases are shared with TRBD1. This receptor was identified in a man aged 50 to 59 with gastric cancer. CDR3 sequence reads: CASSLKGTGMFDEQFF. DNA for the CDR3: TGTGCCAGCAGCCTCAAAGGGACAGGGATGTTCGATGAGCAGTTCTTC.